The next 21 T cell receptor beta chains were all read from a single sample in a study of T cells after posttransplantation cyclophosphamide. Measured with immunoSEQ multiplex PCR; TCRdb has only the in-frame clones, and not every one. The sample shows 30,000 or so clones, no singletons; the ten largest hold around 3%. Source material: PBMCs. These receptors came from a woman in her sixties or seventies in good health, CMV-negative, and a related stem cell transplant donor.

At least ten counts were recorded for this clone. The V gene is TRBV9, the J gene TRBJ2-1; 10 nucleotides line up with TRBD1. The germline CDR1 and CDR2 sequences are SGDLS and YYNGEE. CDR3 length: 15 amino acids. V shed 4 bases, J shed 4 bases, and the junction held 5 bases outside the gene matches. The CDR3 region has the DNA TGTGCCAGCAGCTTTGGGACAGGGGAATACAATGAGCAGTTCTTC. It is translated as CASSFGTGEYNEQFF.

The CDR3 DNA reads TGTGCCAGCAGTTACTCGAGGGACAGCCCTAACTATGGCTACACCTTC. This encodes CASSYSRDSPNYGYTF. The V and J genes are TRBV6-5 and TRBJ1-2, with 7 bases identical to TRBD1. The germline CDR1 and CDR2 sequences are MNHEY and SVGAGI. Losses at the gene ends were 0 bases for V and 0 bases for J; bases not matched to a gene: 4. This CDR3 region has 16 residues.

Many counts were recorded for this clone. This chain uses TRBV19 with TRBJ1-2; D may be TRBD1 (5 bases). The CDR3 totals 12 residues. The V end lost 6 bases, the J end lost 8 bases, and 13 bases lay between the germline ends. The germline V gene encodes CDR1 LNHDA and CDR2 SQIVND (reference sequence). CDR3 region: CASRLRGEGYTF. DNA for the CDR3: TGTGCCAGTAGGCTAAGGGGAGAGGGCTACACCTTC.

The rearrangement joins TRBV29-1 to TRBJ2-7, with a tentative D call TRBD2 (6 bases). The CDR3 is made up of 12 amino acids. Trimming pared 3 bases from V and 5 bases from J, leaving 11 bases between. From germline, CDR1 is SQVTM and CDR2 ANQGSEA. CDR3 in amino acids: CSVEGGSDEQYF. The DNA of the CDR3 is TGCAGCGTTGAGGGGGGAAGCGACGAGCAGTACTTC.

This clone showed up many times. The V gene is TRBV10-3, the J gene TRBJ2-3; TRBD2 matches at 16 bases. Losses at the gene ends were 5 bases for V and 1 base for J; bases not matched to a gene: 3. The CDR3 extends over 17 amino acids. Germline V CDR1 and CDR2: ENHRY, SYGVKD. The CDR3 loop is CAISPGTSGGGTDTQYF. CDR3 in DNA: TGTGCCATCAGTCCGGGGACTAGCGGGGGGGGCACAGATACGCAGTATTTT.

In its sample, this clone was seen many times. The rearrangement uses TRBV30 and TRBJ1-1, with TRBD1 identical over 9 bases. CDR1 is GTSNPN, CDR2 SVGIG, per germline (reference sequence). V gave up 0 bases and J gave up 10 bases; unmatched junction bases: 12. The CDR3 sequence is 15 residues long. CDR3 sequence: CAWSVGTGGVAGAFF. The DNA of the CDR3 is TGTGCCTGGAGTGTCGGTACAGGGGGCGTCGCTGGAGCTTTCTTT.

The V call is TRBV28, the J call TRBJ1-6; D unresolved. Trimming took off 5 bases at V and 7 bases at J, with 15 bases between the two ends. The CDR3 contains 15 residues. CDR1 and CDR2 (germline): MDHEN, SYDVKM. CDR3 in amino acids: CASSLSRVFNSPLHF. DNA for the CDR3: TGTGCCAGCAGTCTCTCCCGCGTTTTCAATTCACCCCTCCACTTT. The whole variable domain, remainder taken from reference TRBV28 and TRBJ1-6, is DVKVTQSSRYLVKRTGEKVFLECVQDMDHENMFWYRQDPGLGLRLIYFSYDVKMKEKGDIPEGYSVSREKKERFSLILESASTNQTSMYLCASSLSRVFNSPLHFGNGTRLTVT.

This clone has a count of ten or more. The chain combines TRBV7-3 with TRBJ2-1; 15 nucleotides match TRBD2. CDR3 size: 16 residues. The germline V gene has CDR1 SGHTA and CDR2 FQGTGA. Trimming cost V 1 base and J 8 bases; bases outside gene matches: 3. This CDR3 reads CASSLRTSGRADEQFF. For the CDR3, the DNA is TGTGCCAGCAGCTTAAGGACTAGCGGGAGGGCTGATGAGCAGTTCTTC.

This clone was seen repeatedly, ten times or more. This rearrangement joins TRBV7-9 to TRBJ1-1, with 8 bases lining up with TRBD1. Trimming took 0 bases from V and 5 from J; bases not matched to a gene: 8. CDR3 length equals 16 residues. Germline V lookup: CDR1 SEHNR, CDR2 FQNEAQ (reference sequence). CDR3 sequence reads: CASSLAATGGRTEAFF. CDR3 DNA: TGTGCCAGCAGCTTAGCGGCCACAGGGGGTAGAACTGAAGCTTTCTTT.

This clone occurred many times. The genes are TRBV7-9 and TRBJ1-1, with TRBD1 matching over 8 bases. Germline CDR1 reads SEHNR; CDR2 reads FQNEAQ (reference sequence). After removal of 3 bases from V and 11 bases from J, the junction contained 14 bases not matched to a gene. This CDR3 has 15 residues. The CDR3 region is CASSLGDRDRFNAFF. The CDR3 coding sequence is TGTGCCAGCAGCTTGGGGGACCGGGACAGGTTCAACGCTTTCTTT.

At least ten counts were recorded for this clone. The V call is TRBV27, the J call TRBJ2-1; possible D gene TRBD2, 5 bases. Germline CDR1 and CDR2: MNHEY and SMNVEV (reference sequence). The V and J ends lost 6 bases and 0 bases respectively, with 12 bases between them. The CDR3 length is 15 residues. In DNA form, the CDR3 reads TGTGCCAGCAGCCTCTTGAGCGGCTCCTACAATGAGCAGTTCTTC. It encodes CASSLLSGSYNEQFF.

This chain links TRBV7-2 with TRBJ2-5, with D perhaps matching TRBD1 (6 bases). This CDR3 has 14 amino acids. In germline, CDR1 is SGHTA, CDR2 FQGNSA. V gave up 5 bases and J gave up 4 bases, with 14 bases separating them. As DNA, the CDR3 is TGTGCCAGCAGCCGATCTCAGGGGACAGAGACCCAGTACTTC. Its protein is CASSRSQGTETQYF.

CDR3 amino acids: CASSEAGQGFGYTF. CDR3 sequence (DNA): TGTGCCAGCAGTGAGGCGGGACAGGGCTTCGGCTACACCTTC. The V call is TRBV2, the J call TRBJ1-2, with TRBD1 matching 9 bases. This CDR3 has 14 amino acids. Germline trimming cut 3 bases from V and 8 bases from J; bases unmatched to any gene: 7. Germline assignment: CDR1 SNHLY and CDR2 FYNNEI.

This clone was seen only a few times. The CDR3 reads CASSLYQGAKNIQYF. The CDR3 region has the DNA TGTGCCAGCAGCTTATATCAGGGGGCCAAAAACATTCAGTACTTC. V gene TRBV7-3 combines with J gene TRBJ2-4, with TRBD1 as a possible D gene (6 bases). CDR1 and CDR2 from the germline V gene are SGHTA and FQGTGA. The ends were cut back, 2 bases at V and 1 base at J, with 9 bases in the middle. The CDR3 has 15 amino acids.

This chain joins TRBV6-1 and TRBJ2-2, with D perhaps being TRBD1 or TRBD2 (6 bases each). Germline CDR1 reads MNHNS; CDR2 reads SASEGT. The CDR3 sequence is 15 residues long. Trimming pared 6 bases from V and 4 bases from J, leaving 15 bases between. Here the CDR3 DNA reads TGTGCCAGCAGCTTCGACAGGAGGGGCACCGGGGAGCTGTTTTTT. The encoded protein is CASSFDRRGTGELFF.

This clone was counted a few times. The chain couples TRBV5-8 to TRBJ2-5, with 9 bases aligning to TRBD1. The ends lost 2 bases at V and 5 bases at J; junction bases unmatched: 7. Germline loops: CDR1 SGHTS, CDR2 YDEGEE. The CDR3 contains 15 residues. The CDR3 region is CASSLGQGNWETQYF. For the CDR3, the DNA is TGTGCCAGCAGCTTAGGACAGGGGAATTGGGAGACCCAGTACTTC.

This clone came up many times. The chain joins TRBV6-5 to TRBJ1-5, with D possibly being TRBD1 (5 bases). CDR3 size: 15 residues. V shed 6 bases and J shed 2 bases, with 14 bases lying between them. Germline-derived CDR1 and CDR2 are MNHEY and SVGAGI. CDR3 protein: CASSLGWGGNQPQHF. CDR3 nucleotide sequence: TGTGCCAGCAGCCTTGGGTGGGGGGGCAATCAGCCCCAGCATTTT.

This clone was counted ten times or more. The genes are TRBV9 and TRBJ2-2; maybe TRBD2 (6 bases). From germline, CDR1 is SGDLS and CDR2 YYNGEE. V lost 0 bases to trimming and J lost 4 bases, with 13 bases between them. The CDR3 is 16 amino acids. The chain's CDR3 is CASSVEIAEPTGELFF. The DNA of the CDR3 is TGTGCCAGCAGCGTAGAGATAGCGGAACCCACCGGGGAGCTGTTTTTT.

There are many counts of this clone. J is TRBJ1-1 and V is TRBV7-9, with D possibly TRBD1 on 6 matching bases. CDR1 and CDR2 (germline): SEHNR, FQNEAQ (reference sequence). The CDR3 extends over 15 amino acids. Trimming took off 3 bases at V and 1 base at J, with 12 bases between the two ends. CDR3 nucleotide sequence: TGTGCCAGCAGCTTGGGGCGGACAGAGAACACTGAAGCTTTCTTT. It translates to CASSLGRTENTEAFF.

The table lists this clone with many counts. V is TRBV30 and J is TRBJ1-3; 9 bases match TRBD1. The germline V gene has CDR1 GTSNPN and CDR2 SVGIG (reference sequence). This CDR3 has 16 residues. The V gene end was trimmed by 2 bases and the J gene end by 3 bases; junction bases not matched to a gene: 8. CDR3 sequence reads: CAWSTLGQGYGNTIYF. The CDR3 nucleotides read TGTGCCTGGAGTACCCTAGGACAGGGGTATGGAAACACCATATATTTT.

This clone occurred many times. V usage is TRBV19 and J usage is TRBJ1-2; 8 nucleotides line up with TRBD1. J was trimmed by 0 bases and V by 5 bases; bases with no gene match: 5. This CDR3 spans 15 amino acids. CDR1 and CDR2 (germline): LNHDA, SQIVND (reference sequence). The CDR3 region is CASSSDRVPNYGYTF. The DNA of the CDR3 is TGTGCCAGTAGTTCGGACAGGGTACCTAACTATGGCTACACCTTC.